This T cell receptor beta chain was retrieved from a study of OX40 agonist ivuxolimab in advanced cancers. Study in general: Patients were infused with ivuxolimab every 2 weeks at 0.01 to 10 mg/kg.

This CDR3 contains 15 residues. The germline gives CDR1 SGHRS, CDR2 YFSETQ. Trimming removed 4 bases from V and 2 bases from J; junction bases left unmatched: 4. Produced via immunoSEQ multiplex PCR; TCRdb's table is partial and in-frame only. The sample contains 90,000 to 100,000 clones, approximately 86% of which appear only once. The chain joins TRBV5-1 to TRBJ2-3; 10 nucleotides agree with TRBD2. The sequencing here drew on CD4+ or CD8+ T cells sorted from blood, taken in a trial of the OX40 agonist ivuxolimab. The source is an adult with an advanced solid tumor such as melanoma, head and neck, liver or kidney cancer. CDR3 protein: CASSQGLAFTDTQYF. In nucleotides, the CDR3 is TGCGCCAGCAGCCAGGGACTAGCGTTCACAGATACGCAGTATTTT.